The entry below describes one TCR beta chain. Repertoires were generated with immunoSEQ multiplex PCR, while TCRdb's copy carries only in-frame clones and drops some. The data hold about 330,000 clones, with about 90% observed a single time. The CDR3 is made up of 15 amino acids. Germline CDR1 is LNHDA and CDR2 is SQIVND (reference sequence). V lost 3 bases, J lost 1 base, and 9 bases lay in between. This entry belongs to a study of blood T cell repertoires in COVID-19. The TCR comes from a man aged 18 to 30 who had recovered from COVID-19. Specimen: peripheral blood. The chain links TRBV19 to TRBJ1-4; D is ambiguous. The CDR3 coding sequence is TGTGCCAGTAGTATTGGGGAGAAAACTAATGAAAAACTGTTTTTT. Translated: CASSIGEKTNEKLFF.